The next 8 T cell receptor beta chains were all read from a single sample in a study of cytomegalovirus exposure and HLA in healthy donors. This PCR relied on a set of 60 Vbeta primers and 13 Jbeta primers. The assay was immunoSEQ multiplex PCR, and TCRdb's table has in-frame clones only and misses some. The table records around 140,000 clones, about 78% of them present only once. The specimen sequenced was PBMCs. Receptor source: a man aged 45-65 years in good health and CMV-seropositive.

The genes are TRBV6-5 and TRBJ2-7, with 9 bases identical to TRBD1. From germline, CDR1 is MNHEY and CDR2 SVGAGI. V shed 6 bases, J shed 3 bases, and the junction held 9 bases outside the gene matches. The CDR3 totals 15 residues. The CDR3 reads CASRKTGTGYYEQYF. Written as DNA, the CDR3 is TGTGCCAGCAGAAAGACCGGGACAGGGTACTACGAGCAGTACTTC.

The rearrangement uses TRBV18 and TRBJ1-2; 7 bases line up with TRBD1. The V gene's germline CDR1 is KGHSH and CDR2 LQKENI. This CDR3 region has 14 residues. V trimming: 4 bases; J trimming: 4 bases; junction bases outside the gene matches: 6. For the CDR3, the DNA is TGTGCCAGCTCACTTTCAGGGACAGTCTATGGCTACACCTTC. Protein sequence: CASSLSGTVYGYTF.

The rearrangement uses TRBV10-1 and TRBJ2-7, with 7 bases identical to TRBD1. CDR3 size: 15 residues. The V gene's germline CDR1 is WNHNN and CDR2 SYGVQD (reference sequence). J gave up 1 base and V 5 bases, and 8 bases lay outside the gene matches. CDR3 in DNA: TGCGCCAGCAGTCCCTCCGGGACAGCTTCCTACGAGCAGTACTTC. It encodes CASSPSGTASYEQYF.

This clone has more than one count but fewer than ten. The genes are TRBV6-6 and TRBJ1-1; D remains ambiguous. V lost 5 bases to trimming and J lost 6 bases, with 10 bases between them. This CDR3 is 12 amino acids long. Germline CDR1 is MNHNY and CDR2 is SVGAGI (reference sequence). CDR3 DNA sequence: TGTGCCAGCAGTCACCTGAGCCCTGAAGCTTTCTTT. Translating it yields CASSHLSPEAFF.

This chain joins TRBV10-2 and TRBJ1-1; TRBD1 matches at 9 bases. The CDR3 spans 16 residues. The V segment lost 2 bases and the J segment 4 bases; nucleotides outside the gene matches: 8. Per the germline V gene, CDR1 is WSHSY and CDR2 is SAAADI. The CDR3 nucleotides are TGCGCCAGCAGTGAGAGGGGACAGGGACGGGGCACTGAAGCTTTCTTT. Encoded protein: CASSERGQGRGTEAFF.

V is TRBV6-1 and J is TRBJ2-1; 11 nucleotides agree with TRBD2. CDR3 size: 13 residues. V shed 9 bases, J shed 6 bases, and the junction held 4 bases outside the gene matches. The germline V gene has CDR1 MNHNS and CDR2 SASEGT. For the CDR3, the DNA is TGTGCCAGTAGCGGGGGGGCCGTCAATGAGCAGTTCTTC. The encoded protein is CASSGGAVNEQFF.

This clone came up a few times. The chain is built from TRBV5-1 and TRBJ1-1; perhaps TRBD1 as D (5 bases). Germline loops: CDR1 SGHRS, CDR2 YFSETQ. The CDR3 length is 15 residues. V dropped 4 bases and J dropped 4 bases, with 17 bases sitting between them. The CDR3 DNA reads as TGCGCCAGCAGCCATAATCAGGGCGTAGCCACTGAAGCTTTCTTT. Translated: CASSHNQGVATEAFF. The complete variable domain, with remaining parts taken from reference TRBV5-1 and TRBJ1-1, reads KAGVTQTPRYLIKTRGQQVTLSCSPISGHRSVSWYQQTPGQGLQFLFEYFSETQRNKGNFPGRFSGRQFSNSRSEMNVSTLELGDSALYLCASSHNQGVATEAFFGQGTRLTVV.

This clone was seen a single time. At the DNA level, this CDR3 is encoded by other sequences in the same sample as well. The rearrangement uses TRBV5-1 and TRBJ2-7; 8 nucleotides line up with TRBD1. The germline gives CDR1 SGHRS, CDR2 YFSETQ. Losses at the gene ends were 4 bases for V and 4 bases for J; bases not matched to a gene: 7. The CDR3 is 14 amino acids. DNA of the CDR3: TGCGCCAGCAGCACAGGACAGGGAACTTACGAGCAGTACTTC. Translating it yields CASSTGQGTYEQYF.